This T cell receptor beta chain was sequenced during a study of blood T cell repertoires in COVID-19 (dated by TCRdb to 2018 to 2020). Looking at the study overall: Samples covering the acute and convalescent phases of COVID-19 were provided by collaborators in the United States, Italy and Spain. The prospective study material was composed of cDNA or gDNA derived from T cells, B-cell-depleted T cells, or PBMCs. Subjects who had been exposed to COVID-19, were actively infected with it, or had recovered from it provided the deeply sampled blood TCRbeta repertoires that made up the dataset. The repertoires were released in a freely available public database meant as a resource for research on the immune response to SARS-CoV-2. The samples were drawn from the first 160 participants of the ongoing ImmuneRACE study and from over 950 subjects provided by 6 global collaborators. A de-identified subject ID, COVID-19 status, age in years and sex were almost always included in the sample metadata. HLA class I and class II types, where available, came from metadata supplied by the sample provider rather than from assay-based typing. What the study reported, not specific to this receptor: Clinical and demographic metadata were provided uncurated, with the amount varying by source and participant.

In the prospective study, participants were roughly 18 to 100 years old, resided in around 25 geographic areas of the United States, and were enrolled through a virtual design. In the prospective study, participants were assigned to cohorts based on the clinical history participants reported in a screening survey and a study questionnaire. Exposed participants were defined as having been in contact with someone with a PCR-confirmed or clinician-diagnosed COVID-19 case within 2 weeks of study entry. In the prospective study, mobile phlebotomists collected whole blood, serum and a nasopharyngeal or oropharyngeal swab from each participant. Over a roughly 2-month period, participants in the prospective study had the option of providing additional blood draws and questionnaires. Before DNA extraction, prospective study blood samples were shipped either frozen or at room temperature. V lost 6 bases and J lost 6 bases; the stretch between them is 14 bases long. Counted from cysteine to phenylalanine, this CDR3 has 13 amino acids. The retained sequence is limited to the CDR3, 39 bases, with the frame set at the first base. As encoded in the germline V gene, CDR1 is KGHSH while CDR2 is LQKENI.

This clone appeared a single time. What antigen it recognizes has not been identified. Nothing much larger sits one base from this clone, and base qualities are not available. TCRbeta CDR3 regions were amplified from genomic DNA by means of the immunoSEQ Assay, a bias-controlled multiplex PCR. The paper's processing steps were these. Nucleated cell counts per sample were estimated from amplification of reference gene primers within the assay. To quantify the absolute abundance of each unique TCRbeta CDR3 rearrangement, sequence reads were collapsed and filtered. For each sample, productive Simpson clonality was calculated as the square root of Simpson's diversity index across productive rearrangements. TCRdb stores this immuneACCESS table with in-frame sequences only. Part of the clones is absent; in the studies checked, under half of the shortfall reflects unresolved V genes, and no reason is known for the rest. V and J calls and clone size are copied from that table; D and trimming were computed from the DNA. This sample gives 200,000 to 250,000 clones in total; 83% of them show up just once. Nearly 5% of the sample is held by the ten biggest clonotypes.

This receptor was identified in a woman between 50 and 59 years old who had been exposed to COVID-19. The sequencing input was PBMCs or T cells enriched from blood (not recorded which). The chain is made from TRBV18 and TRBJ1-1; the D region possibly corresponds to TRBD1 (5 bases align). The nucleotides read TGTGCCAGCTCCCCCTTAGGACACGCTGAAGCTTTCTTT. It specifies CASSPLGHAEAFF.